This TCR beta chain comes out of a study of beta chain features in type 1 diabetes. Study-wide findings and caveats: Sampled from patients, naive, central memory and Treg TCRB repertoires appeared more similar than those sampled from healthy donors.

In germline, CDR1 is SGHVS, CDR2 FQNEAQ. CDR3 length: 16 amino acids. Trimming took 7 bases from V and 2 from J; bases not matched to a gene: 9. With respect to this clone: Its antigen remains unknown.

As every portion of the isolated RNA was reverse transcribed, the sequencing read expressed TCRB transcripts. Profiled with immunoSEQ multiplex PCR; TCRdb holds only in-frame clones, not every one. The sample has roughly 450,000 clones; approximately 10% are singletons. This clonotype was sampled from a woman younger than 35 in good health. The gene calls are TRBV7-8 and TRBJ1-4; 8 positions agree with TRBD1. Source material: naive CD4+ T cells from blood. CDR3 nucleotide sequence: TGTGCCAGCACCAAGCAGGGGGCGCTCACTAATGAAAAACTGTTTTTT. Translating it yields CASTKQGALTNEKLFF.